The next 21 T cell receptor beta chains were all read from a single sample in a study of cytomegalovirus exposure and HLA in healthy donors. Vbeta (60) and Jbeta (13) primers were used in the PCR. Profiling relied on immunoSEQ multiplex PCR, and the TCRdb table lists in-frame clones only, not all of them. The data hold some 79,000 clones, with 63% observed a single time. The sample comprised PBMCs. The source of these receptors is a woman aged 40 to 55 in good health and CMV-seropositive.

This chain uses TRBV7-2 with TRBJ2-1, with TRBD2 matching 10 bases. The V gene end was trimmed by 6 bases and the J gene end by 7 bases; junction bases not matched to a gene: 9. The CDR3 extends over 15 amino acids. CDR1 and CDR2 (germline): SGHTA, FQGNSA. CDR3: CASSLKREGRNEQFF. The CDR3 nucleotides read TGTGCCAGCAGTTTGAAGCGGGAGGGCCGGAATGAGCAGTTCTTC.

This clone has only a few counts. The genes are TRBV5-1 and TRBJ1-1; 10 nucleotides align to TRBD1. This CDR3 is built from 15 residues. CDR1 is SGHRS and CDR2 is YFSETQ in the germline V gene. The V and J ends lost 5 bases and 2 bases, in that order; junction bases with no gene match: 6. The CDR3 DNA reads TGCGCCAGCAGACGCGGACAGGGGGAAAACACTGAAGCTTTCTTT. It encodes CASRRGQGENTEAFF.

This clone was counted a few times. The CDR3 region is CASSGTGTGDYGYTF. The CDR3 coding sequence is TGTGCCAGTAGTGGGACCGGGACAGGGGACTATGGCTACACCTTC. The chain recombines TRBV19 with TRBJ1-2, with 10 bases matching TRBD1. The V gene's germline CDR1 is LNHDA and CDR2 SQIVND (reference sequence). The CDR3 is 15 amino acids. V trimming: 5 bases; J trimming: 3 bases; junction bases outside the gene matches: 6.

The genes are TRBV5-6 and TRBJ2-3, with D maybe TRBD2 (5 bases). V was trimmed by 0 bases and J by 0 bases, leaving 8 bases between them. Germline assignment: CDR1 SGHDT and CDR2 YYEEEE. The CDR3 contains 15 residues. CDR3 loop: CASSLAGKSTDTQYF. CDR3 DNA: TGTGCCAGCAGCTTGGCCGGGAAAAGCACAGATACGCAGTATTTT.

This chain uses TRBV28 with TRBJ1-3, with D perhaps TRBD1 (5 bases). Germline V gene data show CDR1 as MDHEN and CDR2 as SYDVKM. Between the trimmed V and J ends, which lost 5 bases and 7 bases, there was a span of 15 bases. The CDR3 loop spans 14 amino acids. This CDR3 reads CASSLSRGWNTIYF. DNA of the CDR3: TGTGCCAGCAGTCTAAGTAGGGGATGGAACACCATATATTTT.

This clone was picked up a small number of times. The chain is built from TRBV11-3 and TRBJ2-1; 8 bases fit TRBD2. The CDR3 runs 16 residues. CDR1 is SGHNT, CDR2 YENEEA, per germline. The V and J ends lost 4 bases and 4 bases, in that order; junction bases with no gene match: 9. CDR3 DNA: TGTGCCAGCAGCTCACCTACTAGCGGAGATTACAATGAGCAGTTCTTC. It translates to CASSSPTSGDYNEQFF.

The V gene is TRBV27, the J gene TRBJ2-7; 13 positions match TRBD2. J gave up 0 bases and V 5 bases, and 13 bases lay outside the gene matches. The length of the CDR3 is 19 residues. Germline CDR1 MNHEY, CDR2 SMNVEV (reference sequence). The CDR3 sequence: CASSRRIQGLAGISYEQYF. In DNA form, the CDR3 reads TGTGCCAGCAGTCGCCGAATCCAGGGACTAGCGGGGATCTCCTACGAGCAGTACTTC.

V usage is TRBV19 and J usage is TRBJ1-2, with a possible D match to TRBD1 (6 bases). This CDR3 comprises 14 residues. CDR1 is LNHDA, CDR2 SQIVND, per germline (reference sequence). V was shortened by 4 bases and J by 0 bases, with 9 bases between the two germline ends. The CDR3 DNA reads TGTGCCAGTAGTAGGACAGTCGCTAACTATGGCTACACCTTC. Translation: CASSRTVANYGYTF.

DNA for the CDR3: TGCGCCAGCAGCCAAGATTATGGCTGCCCCTACGAGCAGTACTTC. It encodes CASSQDYGCPYEQYF. This chain connects TRBV4-1 to TRBJ2-7; no reliable D call. Looked up from germline, CDR1 is MGHRA and CDR2 is YSYEKL. CDR3 length: 15 residues. V dropped 0 bases and J dropped 2 bases, with 11 bases sitting between them.

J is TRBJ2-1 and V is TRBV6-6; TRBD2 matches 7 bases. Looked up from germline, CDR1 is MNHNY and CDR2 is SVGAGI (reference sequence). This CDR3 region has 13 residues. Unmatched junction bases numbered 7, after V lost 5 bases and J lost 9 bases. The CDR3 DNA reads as TGTGCCAGCAGTCCCGTCCTAGCGGTTGAGCAGTTCTTC. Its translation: CASSPVLAVEQFF.

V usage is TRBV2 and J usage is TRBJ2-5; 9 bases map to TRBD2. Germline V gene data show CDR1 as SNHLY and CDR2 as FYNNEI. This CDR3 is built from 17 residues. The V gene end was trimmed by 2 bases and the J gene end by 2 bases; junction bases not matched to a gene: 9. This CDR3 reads CASSERVTSGHQETQYF. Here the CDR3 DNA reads TGTGCCAGCAGTGAACGTGTGACTAGCGGCCATCAAGAGACCCAGTACTTC.

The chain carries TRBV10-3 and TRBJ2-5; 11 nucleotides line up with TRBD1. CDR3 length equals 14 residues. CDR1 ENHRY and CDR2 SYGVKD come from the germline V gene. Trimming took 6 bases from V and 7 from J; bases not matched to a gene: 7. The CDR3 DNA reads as TGTGCCATCAGGGGGGACAGGGGGTACGGGACCCAGTACTTC. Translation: CAIRGDRGYGTQYF.

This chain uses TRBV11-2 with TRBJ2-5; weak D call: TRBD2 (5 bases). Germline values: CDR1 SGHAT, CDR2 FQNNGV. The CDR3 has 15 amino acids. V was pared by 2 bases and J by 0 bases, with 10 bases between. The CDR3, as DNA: TGTGCCAGCAGCTTATTGGGCGGGTACCAAGAGACCCAGTACTTC. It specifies CASSLLGGYQETQYF.

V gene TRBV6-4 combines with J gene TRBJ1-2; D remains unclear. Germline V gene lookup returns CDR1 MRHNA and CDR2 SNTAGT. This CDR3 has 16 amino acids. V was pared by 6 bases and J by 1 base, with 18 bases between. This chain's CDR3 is CASRPEAFESNYGYTF. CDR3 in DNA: TGTGCCAGCAGGCCCGAGGCCTTTGAGAGTAACTATGGCTACACCTTC.

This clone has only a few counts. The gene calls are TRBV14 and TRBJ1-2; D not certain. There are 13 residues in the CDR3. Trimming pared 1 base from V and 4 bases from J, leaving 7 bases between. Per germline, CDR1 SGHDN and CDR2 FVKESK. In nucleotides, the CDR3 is TGTGCCAGCAGCCAAGTTCTTAGCTATGGCTACACCTTC. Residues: CASSQVLSYGYTF.

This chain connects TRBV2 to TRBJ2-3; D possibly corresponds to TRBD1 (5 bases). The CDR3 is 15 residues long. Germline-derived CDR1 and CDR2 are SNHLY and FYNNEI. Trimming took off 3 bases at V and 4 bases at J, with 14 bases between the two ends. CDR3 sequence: CASSERGRVADTQYF. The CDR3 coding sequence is TGTGCCAGCAGTGAGCGCGGCAGGGTGGCAGATACGCAGTATTTT.

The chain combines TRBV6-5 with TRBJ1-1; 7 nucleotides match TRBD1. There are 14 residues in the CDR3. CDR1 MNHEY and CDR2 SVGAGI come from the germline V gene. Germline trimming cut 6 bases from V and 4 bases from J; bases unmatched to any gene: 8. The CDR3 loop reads CASRIPGTATEAFF. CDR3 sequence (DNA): TGTGCCAGCAGGATCCCCGGGACAGCCACTGAAGCTTTCTTT.

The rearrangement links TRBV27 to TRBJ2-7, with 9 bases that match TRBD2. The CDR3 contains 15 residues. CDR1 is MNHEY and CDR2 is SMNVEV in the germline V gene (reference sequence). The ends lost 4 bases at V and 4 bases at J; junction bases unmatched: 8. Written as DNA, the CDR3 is TGTGCCAGCAGTTGGTCTGCGGGAGGGGGTTACGAGCAGTACTTC. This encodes CASSWSAGGGYEQYF.

CDR3 amino acids: CASSPGQGPSEQYF. The DNA for the CDR3 is TGTGCCAGCTCACCGGGACAGGGACCATCCGAGCAGTACTTC. V gene TRBV18 combines with J gene TRBJ2-7; 9 bases match TRBD1. This CDR3 is 14 amino acids long. The germline CDR1 and CDR2 sequences are KGHSH and LQKENI. V gave up 3 bases and J gave up 6 bases; unmatched junction bases: 6.

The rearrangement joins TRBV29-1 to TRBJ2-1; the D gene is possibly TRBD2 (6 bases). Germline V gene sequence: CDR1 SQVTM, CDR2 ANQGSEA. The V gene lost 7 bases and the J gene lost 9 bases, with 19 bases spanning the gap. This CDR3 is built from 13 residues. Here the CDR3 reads CSGVWSTRGEQFF. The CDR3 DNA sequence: TGCAGCGGGGTATGGTCTACGCGGGGTGAGCAGTTCTTC.

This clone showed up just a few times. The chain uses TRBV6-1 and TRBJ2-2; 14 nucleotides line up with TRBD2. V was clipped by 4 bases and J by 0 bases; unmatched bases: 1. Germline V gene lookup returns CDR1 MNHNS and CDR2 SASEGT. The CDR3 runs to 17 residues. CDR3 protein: CASSGGLAGANTGELFF. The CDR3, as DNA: TGTGCCAGCAGTGGGGGACTAGCGGGAGCGAACACCGGGGAGCTGTTTTTT.